The entry that follows covers one T cell receptor beta chain sequence. V trimming: 1 base; J trimming: 7 bases; junction bases outside the gene matches: 8. Germline V gene data show CDR1 as LNHNV and CDR2 as YYDKDF (reference sequence). The CDR3 is 16 amino acids. Memory CD4+ cells were the fraction left after CD45RA+ naive selection. This sample is part of a study of shared clonotypes between healthy human individuals. Study-wide context: Serving as donors were two women and a few men, whose ages spanned 18 to 49.

Some clones are missing from TCRdb's copy, which holds only in-frame ones; the method was immunoSEQ multiplex PCR. The sample has some 2.4 million clones, 93% seen once. The clonotype was recovered from a man aged 18-30 years in good health. Some clones in this sample may be carry-over from other donors' samples. The sample comprised naive CD4+ T cells from PBMCs. Subset meaning: CD45RA+ positively selected. V usage is TRBV15 and J usage is TRBJ2-1; 9 bases align to TRBD2. For the CDR3, the DNA is TGTGCCACCAGCAGAGGTTGGAGACTAGCGGTTAATGAGCAGTTCTTC. Translation: CATSRGWRLAVNEQFF.